The 12 T cell receptor beta chains reported below all come from one sample, sequenced in a study of control samples from healthy donors and cancer patients. TCRdb's copy holds only in-frame clones and misses some; the assay was immunoSEQ multiplex PCR. This sample has around 110,000 clones, with nearly 95% found just once. Sequenced: blood. The receptors were gathered from a man aged 25-40 years in good health.

This chain links TRBV5-1 with TRBJ1-4; no reliable D call. V was cut by 0 bases and J by 0 bases, with 3 bases left in between. The CDR3 runs 14 residues. The germline CDR1 and CDR2 sequences are SGHRS and YFSETQ. The CDR3 nucleotides are TGCGCCAGCAGCTTGGCGGCAACTAATGAAAAACTGTTTTTT. Its translation: CASSLAATNEKLFF.

Comments on this clone: Other nucleotide sequences in the sample specify the same CDR3. The chain joins TRBV5-4 to TRBJ1-2; D perhaps matches TRBD1 (5 bases). This CDR3 has 13 residues. CDR1 SGHNT and CDR2 YYREEE come from the germline V gene (reference sequence). V was trimmed by 3 bases and J by 4 bases, leaving 10 bases between them. The CDR3 loop reads CASSYDGGYGYTF. CDR3 DNA sequence: TGTGCCAGCAGCTATGACGGGGGCTATGGCTACACCTTC.

This clone was seen a few times. The chain has TRBV5-5 and TRBJ1-4, with a tentative D call TRBD1 (6 bases). The V end lost 5 bases, the J end lost 0 bases, and 14 bases lay between the germline ends. Germline-derived CDR1 and CDR2 are SGHKS and YYEKEE (reference sequence). This CDR3 has 16 amino acids. CDR3 residues: CASRPTGIATNEKLFF. The CDR3 bases are TGTGCCAGCAGGCCTACAGGGATTGCAACTAATGAAAAACTGTTTTTT.

The V gene is TRBV24-1, the J gene TRBJ1-2; 9 nucleotides agree with TRBD1. V trimming: 3 bases; J trimming: 8 bases; junction bases outside the gene matches: 9. This CDR3 is 15 amino acids long. The germline V gene encodes CDR1 KGHDR and CDR2 SFDVKD. The CDR3 is CATSDPTGGAYGYTF. CDR3 in DNA: TGTGCCACCAGTGATCCAACAGGGGGCGCGTACGGCTACACCTTC.

This clone was recorded only once. The V and J genes are TRBV27 and TRBJ1-1; unclear D gene. Trimming pared 4 bases from V and 1 base from J, leaving 7 bases between. The CDR3 is made up of 13 amino acids. Looked up from germline, CDR1 is MNHEY and CDR2 is SMNVEV (reference sequence). The CDR3 sequence is CASSYGQNTEAFF. The CDR3 coding sequence is TGTGCCAGCAGTTACGGGCAGAACACTGAAGCTTTCTTT.

The gene calls are TRBV28 and TRBJ2-3, with D perhaps TRBD2 (7 bases). The CDR3 contains 16 residues. V was pared by 5 bases and J by 0 bases, with 15 bases between. The germline CDR1 and CDR2 sequences are MDHEN and SYDVKM. CDR3 coding DNA: TGTGCCAGCAGTCCGACGGGGGGCATAAGCACAGATACGCAGTATTTT. Its protein product is CASSPTGGISTDTQYF.

The gene calls are TRBV11-3 and TRBJ1-2; 9 bases are a match to TRBD1. Trimming at V came to 5 bases and at J to 8 bases, leaving 12 bases not matched to a gene. The CDR3 is 15 amino acids. Per the germline V gene, CDR1 is SGHNT and CDR2 is YENEEA. The CDR3 protein is CASSSQTGGGQGYTF. The CDR3 DNA sequence: TGTGCCAGCAGCAGCCAGACAGGGGGAGGGCAGGGCTACACCTTC.

The V call is TRBV30, the J call TRBJ1-6; D unclear. The CDR3 has 15 amino acids. V lost 0 bases and J 7 bases, leaving 13 bases between the germline ends. Looked up from germline, CDR1 is GTSNPN and CDR2 is SVGIG (reference sequence). This CDR3 is CAWSVRSLGNSPLHF. As DNA, the CDR3 is TGTGCCTGGAGTGTACGGAGTCTAGGAAATTCACCCCTCCACTTT.

The rearrangement links TRBV10-1 to TRBJ2-3; D gene ambiguous. The CDR3 is made up of 13 amino acids. Germline lookup yields CDR1 WNHNN and CDR2 SYGVQD (reference sequence). V gave up 2 bases and J gave up 2 bases, with 5 bases separating them. CDR3 sequence reads: CASSEPDTDTQYF. CDR3 DNA: TGCGCCAGCAGTGAGCCCGACACAGATACGCAGTATTTT.

This clone was found once. V and J are TRBV6-5 and TRBJ1-4; 7 bases fit TRBD1. Germline values: CDR1 MNHEY, CDR2 SVGAGI. The V and J ends lost 0 bases and 5 bases, in that order; junction bases with no gene match: 3. The length of the CDR3 is 15 residues. DNA for the CDR3: TGTGCCAGCAGTTACTCGGACAGGAAGAATGAAAAACTGTTTTTT. Protein sequence: CASSYSDRKNEKLFF.

Note on this clone: At one boundary the junction diverges from the germline segment, which might be a read error. V usage is TRBV6-5 and J usage is TRBJ1-2, with TRBD1 matching over 8 bases. The germline V gene has CDR1 MNHEY and CDR2 SVGAGI. The CDR3 contains 13 residues. The CDR3 loop reads CASTGQGNDGYTF. The CDR3 bases are TGTGCCAGCACCGGACAGGGTAACGATGGCTACACCTTC.

The gene calls are TRBV5-1 and TRBJ2-5; D remains ambiguous. CDR3 length equals 14 residues. In germline, CDR1 is SGHRS, CDR2 YFSETQ. Trimming took 4 bases from V and 2 from J, leaving 12 bases between them. CDR3 sequence reads: CASSPTQQQETQYF. As DNA, the CDR3 is TGCGCCAGCAGCCCCACGCAACAGCAAGAGACCCAGTACTTC.